This paragraph covers one T cell receptor (beta chain) sequence. The target of this receptor is not known. Base qualities are not provided; no much larger clone lies one nucleotide away. The library relied on the immunoSEQ multiplex PCR assay. A mixture of 60 forward primers for TCR Vbeta segments and 13 reverse primers for TCR Jbeta segments was used in the multiplex PCR. A multiplex PCR assay on genomic DNA amplified the CDR3 region of rearranged TCR beta genes. The amplified TCR beta libraries were sequenced on the Illumina HiSeq System as 87-base-pair reads. Turning to the authors' computational methods: A later analysis tallied some 79 million unique TCR beta chains across the 650 to 750 repertoires, and roughly 11 million of those chains were shared by two or more donors. To remove PCR and sequencing errors, raw reads were error-corrected and collapsed into unique sequences using a nearest-neighbor algorithm that merged closely related sequences. To assign V, D and J gene segments, CDR3 sequences were aligned to IMGT reference sequences. For a sequence to be retained, at least a six-nucleotide match to both a V gene segment and a J gene segment was required. Rearrangements were classified as productive when the CDR3 lacked stop codons and remained in frame with V and J, and all other rearrangements were classified as non-productive. CDR3 was defined by IMGT convention, running from the second conserved V-encoded cysteine to the conserved J-encoded phenylalanine. Sequences without an unambiguous match to a single V gene segment were excluded from the earlier analysis of about 600 of the donors. In an earlier analysis of 500 to 750 of the donors, V segments were called functional above 56.7% productive rearrangements and were called segregating when the between-donor standard deviation exceeded 5%. A statistical classification framework was built to diagnose cytomegalovirus status from the catalog of TCR beta chain sequences. V and J gene assignment, in a later analysis, came from comparing TCR nucleotide sequences with IMGT/GENE-DB human TR gene sequences. The TCRdist pipeline was used in a later analysis to assign CDR3 sequences and most-parsimonious VDJ recombination scenarios. In a later analysis, each TCR beta chain was defined by its CDR3 amino acid sequence together with its V-gene family, and reads lacking a unique V-gene family were excluded. To address suspected cross-contamination and a sequencing artifact, a later analysis removed around 590 highly shared, low-generation-probability nucleotide sequences. In a later analysis, a clonal expansion index for each public chain was calculated from normalized within-repertoire ranks of inferred template counts. In a later analysis, generation probabilities were computed using a VDJ recombination model fitted to out-of-frame rearrangements, and the results were checked against IGoR. In a later analysis, hypergeometric tests were used to score TCR-TCR, TCR-HLA and TCR-CMV co-occurrence, with a repertoire-size bias correction applied to TCR pairs. False discovery rates were estimated in a later analysis by permuting HLA or CMV assignments 20 times. In a later analysis, co-occurring TCRs were grouped using DBSCAN, with TCRdist sequence similarity added in when clustering inside HLA-allele-positive subsets. Repertoires with fewer than 30,000 or more than 120,000 public chains were left out of co-occurrence clustering, as were about five repertoires with anomalous nucleotide sharing. TCRdb limited this immuneACCESS table to in-frame rearrangements with V and J called. A share of clones is missing; checked studies link under half to unresolved V genes, and the rest is unexplained. V and J calls and clone size are copied from that table; D and trimming were computed from the DNA. The sample table lists 150,000 or so clones, nearly 80% of them with a count of one. The top ten clonotypes cover over 13% of the sample.

These data are taken from a study of cytomegalovirus exposure and HLA in healthy donors (dated by TCRdb to about 2017). For the wider study: In an earlier analysis of approximately 640 of the donors, less than 350 Gb of sequence data and 90 million to 120 million unique TCR beta sequences from 150 million to 200 million T cells were reported. A later genetic analysis used genome-wide SNP genotypes for about 60% of the roughly 700 donors, treating that subset as a discovery cohort. The study combined high-throughput TCR immunosequencing, statistical association of individual TCRs with disease status, and machine learning to predict cytomegalovirus infection status. Class I and class II HLA loci were covered by the typing at four-digit resolution. Of the 300 to 400 genotyped donors, 65% to 90% fell in the genetic ancestry cluster associated with self-reported Caucasian donors. Rather than drawing on any new phenotypic data, the later analysis identified candidate immune exposures from TCR beta sequences and the way those sequences occurred across donors. Every discovery cohort repertoire had been produced on one sequencing platform. Donor age, sex, ethnicity and CMV serostatus were compiled together with the repertoire data. The study aimed to test whether signatures of past pathogen exposure could be identified by cataloging public T cell receptors. The T cell repertoires of under 750 subjects were profiled by immunosequencing and related to cytomegalovirus serostatus. Several DR-DQ haplotypes were handled as single units for association and clustering, since linkage in the cohort was strong. Among some 410 genotyped donors of the cohort, an average of about 240,000 unique TCR beta nucleotide sequences were sequenced per donor, around a sixth of them non-productive. In an earlier analysis of 587 of the donors, high-throughput TCR beta sequencing was used to judge whether each TCR beta V gene segment behaved as functional or pseudogenic. A later analysis re-analyzed previously published TCR beta repertoires from 600 to 850 donors and added high-resolution HLA genotyping to study TCR occurrence patterns. The number of typed donors differed by locus: about 620-640 for A, B, C, DRB1 and DQB1; roughly 510 for DQA1; 606 for DPA1; and some 470 for DPB1. Along with the approximately 600-subject first cohort, a separate validation cohort of over a hundred different subjects was used. An early release that covered about 600 HLA-typed donors contained around 330 gigabases of sequencing data and 85 million to 100 million unique TCR sequences.

The cohort comprised hundreds of healthy bone marrow donors. At the time of sampling, all cohort members were nominally healthy, though unrecorded immune exposures were likely present. The donor was CMV seronegative and belonged to the group of under 400 seronegative cohort members. Each donor provided a peripheral blood sample, and peripheral blood mononuclear cells were used for TCR beta sequencing. Genomic DNA was extracted from the blood cell samples with the Qiagen DNeasy Blood Extraction Kit. General findings and caveats noted by the study authors: According to the authors, the approach could potentially be generalized to other disease states and immunological phenotypes. The sequencing pipeline was judged likely to have produced a cluster of highly shared sequence variants as a technical artifact. A later analysis found that TCR association rates varied across HLA loci, with DRB1 alleles showing the most associated TCRs and HLA-C alleles the fewest. Compared with equally common non-associated chains, HLA-associated TCR beta chains in a later analysis were more clonally expanded and had lower generation probabilities. When HLA alleles, especially DR and DQ, strongly co-occurred, attributing TCR associations to individual alleles was difficult. Because the 87-base-pair reads could not distinguish some IMGT-functional V segments, including TRBV6-2 and TRBV6-3, those segments were excluded. A later analysis found that most CMV-associated TCR beta chains appeared HLA-restricted, with HLA associations seemingly driven largely by CMV exposure. In this cohort, only TCR beta chains were sequenced, and detectable features were limited by the absence of alpha or paired-chain data. A later genetic analysis associated a missense DCLRE1C variant with V-gene and J-gene trimming of TCR beta chains, and an independent cohort replicated the association. A further reported finding was that TCR beta sequences accurately predicted the HLA-A and HLA-B alleles for most subjects in the first cohort. In vitro tests confirmed that a few of the cytomegalovirus-associated TCR beta chains recognize cytomegalovirus antigens. Most TCR sequences were seen in very few donors, while some public TCRs were found in many individuals. Several of the top co-occurrence clusters appeared to be linked to parvovirus B19, influenza, CMV and Epstein-Barr virus, according to a later analysis. CMV serostatus was the only immune exposure information available for the cohort. The study listed 150 to 200 TCR beta chains as associated with cytomegalovirus. Because counts were too low, seventeen rarely observed V segments, including chromosome 9 orphons, were excluded from the earlier analysis of under 650 of the donors. According to a later genetic analysis, donors in an Asian-associated ancestry cluster had fewer N-insertions in productive TCRs than the approximately 670-donor mean. The classifier was reported to diagnose cytomegalovirus status with high specificity and sensitivity in both the original cohort and the validation cohort. Because HLA typing was unavailable for some donors at each locus, only the typed subset was used in association tests. Sequencing depth was assumed to be roughly uniform across donors in the presence/absence analyses, though that assumption may not hold. Linkage disequilibrium might explain the correlated functional status among segregating V segments, but an unknown experimental factor could not be ruled out. Broadly in line with IMGT annotations, most TCR beta V segments showed up in productive rearrangements about 90% or about 30% of the time in an earlier analysis of several hundred of the donors. In a later analysis, around 17,000 TCR beta sequences were associated with specific HLA alleles at a false discovery rate of 0.05.

The CDR3 spans 16 residues, from the cysteine through the phenylalanine. This entry keeps only the CDR3 DNA: 48 bases, framed from base 1. The germline V gene encodes CDR1 MGHRA and CDR2 YSYEKL. Deletion took 4 bases off V and 2 bases off J, with a span of 17 bases between the germline ends. This TCR was recovered from a middle-aged woman in good health and CMV-seronegative. The chain employs TRBV4-1 and TRBJ1-2; no confident D gene assignment can be made. Sequencing was done on a sample of PBMCs. In nucleotides, the sequence is TGCGCCAGCAGCCTATTGTTCGAGACTTCAAACTATGGCTACACCTTC. This codes for CASSLLFETSNYGYTF.